This T cell receptor beta chain emerged from a study of beta chain features in type 1 diabetes. The overall study: Analysis included 100 million to 110 million sorted cells drawn from all samples.

Germline loops: CDR1 SGDLS, CDR2 YYNGEE. V lost 4 bases and J lost 4, with 17 bases in between. This CDR3 spans 16 amino acids. Reverse transcription of all isolated RNA meant that expressed TCRB transcripts were sequenced. This table comes from immunoSEQ multiplex PCR, and its TCRdb copy is limited to in-frame clones, with some not included. The sample lists approximately 15,000 clones, 43% seen once, with about 0.5% in the top ten. The sequencing input was stem cell memory CD4+ T cells from blood. The V and J genes are TRBV9 and TRBJ2-2; D perhaps matches TRBD1 (7 bases). The origin of this receptor is a woman aged 40-49 years in good health. The CDR3 DNA follows: TGTGCCAGCAGCCCACACGGGCAGGGGGGCACCGGGGAGCTGTTTTTT. Amino acid sequence: CASSPHGQGGTGELFF.